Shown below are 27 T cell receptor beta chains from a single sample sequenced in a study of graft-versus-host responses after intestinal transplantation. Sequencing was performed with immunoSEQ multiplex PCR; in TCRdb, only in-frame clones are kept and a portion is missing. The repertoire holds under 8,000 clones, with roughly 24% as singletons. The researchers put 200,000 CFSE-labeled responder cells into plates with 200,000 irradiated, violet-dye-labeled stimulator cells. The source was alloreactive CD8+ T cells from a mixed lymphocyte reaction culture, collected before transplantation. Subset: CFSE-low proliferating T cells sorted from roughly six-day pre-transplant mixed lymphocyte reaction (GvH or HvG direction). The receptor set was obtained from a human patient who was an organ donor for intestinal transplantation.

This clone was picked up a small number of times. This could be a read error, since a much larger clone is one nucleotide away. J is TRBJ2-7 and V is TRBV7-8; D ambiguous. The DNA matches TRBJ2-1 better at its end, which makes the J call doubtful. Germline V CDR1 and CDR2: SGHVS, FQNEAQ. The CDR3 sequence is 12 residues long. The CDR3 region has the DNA TGTGCCAGCGGCCCGGACTACAATGAGCAGTTCTTC. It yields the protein CASGPDYNEQFF.

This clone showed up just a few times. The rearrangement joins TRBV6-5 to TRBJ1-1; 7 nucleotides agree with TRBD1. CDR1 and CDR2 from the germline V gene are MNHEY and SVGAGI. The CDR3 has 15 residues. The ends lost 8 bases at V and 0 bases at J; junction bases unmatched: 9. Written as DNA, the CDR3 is TGTGCCAGCGGTTCGACAGGGATGATGAACACTGAAGCTTTCTTT. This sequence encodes CASGSTGMMNTEAFF.

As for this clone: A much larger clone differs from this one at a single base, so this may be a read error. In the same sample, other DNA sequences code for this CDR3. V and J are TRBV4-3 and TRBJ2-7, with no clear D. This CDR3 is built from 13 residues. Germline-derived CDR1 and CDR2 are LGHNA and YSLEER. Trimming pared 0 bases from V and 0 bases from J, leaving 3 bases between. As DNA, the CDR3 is TGCGCCAGCAGCCAAGACAACTCCTACGAGCAGTACTTC. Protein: CASSQDNSYEQYF.

The CDR3 nucleotides are TGTGCCAGCAGCTTAGCTAACTATGGCTACACCTTC. Its protein is CASSLANYGYTF. The chain couples TRBV7-1 to TRBJ1-2; no reliable D call. TRBV7-1 is identified as an open reading frame with a role that is uncertain. The ends were cut back, 4 bases at V and 0 bases at J, with 3 bases in the middle. The CDR3 spans 12 residues.

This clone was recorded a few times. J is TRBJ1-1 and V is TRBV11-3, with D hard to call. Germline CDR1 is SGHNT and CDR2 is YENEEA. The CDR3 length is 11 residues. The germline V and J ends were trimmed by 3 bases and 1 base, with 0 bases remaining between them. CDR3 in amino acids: CASSLNTEAFF. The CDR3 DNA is TGTGCCAGCAGCTTGAACACTGAAGCTTTCTTT. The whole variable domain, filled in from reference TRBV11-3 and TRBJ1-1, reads EAGVVQSPRYKIIEKKQPVAFWCNPISGHNTLYWYLQNLGQGPELLIRYENEEAVDDSQLPKDRFSAERLKGVDSTLKIQPAELGDSAVYLCASSLNTEAFFGQGTRLTVV.

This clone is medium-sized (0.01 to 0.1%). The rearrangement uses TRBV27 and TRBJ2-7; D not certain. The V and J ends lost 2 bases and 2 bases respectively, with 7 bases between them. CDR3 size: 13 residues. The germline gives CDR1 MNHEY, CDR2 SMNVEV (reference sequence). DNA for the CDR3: TGTGCCAGCAGTTTAAGGGTAGCCTACGAGCAGTACTTC. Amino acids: CASSLRVAYEQYF.

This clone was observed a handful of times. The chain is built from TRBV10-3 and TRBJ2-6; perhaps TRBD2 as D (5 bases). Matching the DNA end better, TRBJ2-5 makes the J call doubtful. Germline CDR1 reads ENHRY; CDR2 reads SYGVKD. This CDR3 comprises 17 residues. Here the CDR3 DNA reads TGTGCCATCAGTGAGAGGGAAGAGGGAGCAACGTCAGAGACCCAGTACTTC. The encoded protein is CAISEREEGATSETQYF.

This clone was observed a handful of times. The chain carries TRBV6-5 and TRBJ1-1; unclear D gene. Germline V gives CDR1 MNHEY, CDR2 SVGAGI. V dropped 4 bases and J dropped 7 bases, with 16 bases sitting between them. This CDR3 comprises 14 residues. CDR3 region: CASSFISPRVEAFF. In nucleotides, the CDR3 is TGTGCCAGCAGTTTTATTTCCCCGAGGGTTGAAGCTTTCTTT.

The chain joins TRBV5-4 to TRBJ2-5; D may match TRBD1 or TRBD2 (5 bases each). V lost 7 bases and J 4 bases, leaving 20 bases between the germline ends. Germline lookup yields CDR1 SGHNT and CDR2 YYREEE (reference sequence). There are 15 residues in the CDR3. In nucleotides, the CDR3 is TGTGCCAGCCCCCCAGGGAGTCCGAAGGGAGAGACCCAGTACTTC. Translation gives CASPPGSPKGETQYF.

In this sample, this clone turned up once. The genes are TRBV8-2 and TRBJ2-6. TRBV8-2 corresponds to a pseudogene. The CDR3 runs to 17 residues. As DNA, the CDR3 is TGTGGCAGCGGTTGTAGGATAACACAAAGGCGGGCCAACGTCCTGACTTTC. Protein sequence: CGSGCRITQRRANVLTF.

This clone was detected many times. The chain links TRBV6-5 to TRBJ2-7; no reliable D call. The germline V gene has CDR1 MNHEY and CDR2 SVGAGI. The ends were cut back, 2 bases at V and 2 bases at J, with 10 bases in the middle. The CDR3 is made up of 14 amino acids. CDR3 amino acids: CASSYVSLPYEQYF. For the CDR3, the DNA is TGTGCCAGCAGTTACGTTTCCTTACCCTACGAGCAGTACTTC.

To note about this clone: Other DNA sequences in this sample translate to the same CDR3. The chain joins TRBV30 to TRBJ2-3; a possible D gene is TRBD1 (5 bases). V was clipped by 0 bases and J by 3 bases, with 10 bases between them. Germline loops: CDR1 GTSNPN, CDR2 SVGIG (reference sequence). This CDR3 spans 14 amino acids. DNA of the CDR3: TGTGCCTGGAGTGTAGGGGCAGGGACAGATACGCAGTATTTT. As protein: CAWSVGAGTDTQYF. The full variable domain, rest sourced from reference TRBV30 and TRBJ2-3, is SQTIHQWPATLVQPVGSPLSLECTVEGTSNPNLYWYRQAAGRGLQLLFYSVGIGQISSEVPQNLSASRPQDRQFILSSKKLLLSDSGFYLCAWSVGAGTDTQYFGPGTRLTVL.

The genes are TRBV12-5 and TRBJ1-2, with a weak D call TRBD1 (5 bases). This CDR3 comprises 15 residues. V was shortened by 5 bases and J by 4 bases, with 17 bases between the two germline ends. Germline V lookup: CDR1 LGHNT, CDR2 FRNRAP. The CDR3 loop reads CASGPDPDISYGYTF. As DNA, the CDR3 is TGTGCTAGTGGTCCGGACCCGGACATTAGCTATGGCTACACCTTC. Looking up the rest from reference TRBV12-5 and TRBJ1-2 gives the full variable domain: DARVTQTPRHKVTEMGQEVTMRCQPILGHNTVFWYRQTMMQGLELLAYFRNRAPLDDSGMPKDRFSAEMPDATLATLKIQPSEPRDSAVYFCASGPDPDISYGYTFGSGTRLTVV.

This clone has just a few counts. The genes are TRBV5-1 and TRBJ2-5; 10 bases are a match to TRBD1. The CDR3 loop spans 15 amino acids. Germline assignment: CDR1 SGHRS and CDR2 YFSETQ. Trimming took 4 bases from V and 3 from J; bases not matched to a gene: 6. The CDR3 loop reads CASSPDRGYKETQYF. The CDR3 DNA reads TGCGCCAGCAGCCCGGACAGGGGGTACAAAGAGACCCAGTACTTC. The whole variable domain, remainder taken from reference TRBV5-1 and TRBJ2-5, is KAGVTQTPRYLIKTRGQQVTLSCSPISGHRSVSWYQQTPGQGLQFLFEYFSETQRNKGNFPGRFSGRQFSNSRSEMNVSTLELGDSALYLCASSPDRGYKETQYFGPGTRLLVL.

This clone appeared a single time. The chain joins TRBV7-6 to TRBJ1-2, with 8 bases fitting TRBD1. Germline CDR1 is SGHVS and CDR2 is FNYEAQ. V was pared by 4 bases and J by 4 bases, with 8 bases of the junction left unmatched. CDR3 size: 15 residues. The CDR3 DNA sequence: TGTGCCAGCAGCTCTAGCTCCCAGGGGGCCTATGGCTACACCTTC. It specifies CASSSSSQGAYGYTF.

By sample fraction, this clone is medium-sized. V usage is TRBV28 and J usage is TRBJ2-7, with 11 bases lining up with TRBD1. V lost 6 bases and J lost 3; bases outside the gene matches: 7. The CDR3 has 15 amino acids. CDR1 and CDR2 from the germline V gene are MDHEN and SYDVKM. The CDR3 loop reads CASRPAGTGGYEQYF. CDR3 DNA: TGTGCCAGCAGACCTGCCGGGACAGGGGGCTACGAGCAGTACTTC.

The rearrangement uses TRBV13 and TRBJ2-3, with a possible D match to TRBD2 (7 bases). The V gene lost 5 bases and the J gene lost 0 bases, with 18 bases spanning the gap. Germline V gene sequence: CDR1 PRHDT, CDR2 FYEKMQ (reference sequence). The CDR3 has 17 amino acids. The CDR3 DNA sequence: TGTGCCAGCAGCCCCGAGGGGGGAGGGCCTAGCACAGATACGCAGTATTTT. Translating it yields CASSPEGGGPSTDTQYF.

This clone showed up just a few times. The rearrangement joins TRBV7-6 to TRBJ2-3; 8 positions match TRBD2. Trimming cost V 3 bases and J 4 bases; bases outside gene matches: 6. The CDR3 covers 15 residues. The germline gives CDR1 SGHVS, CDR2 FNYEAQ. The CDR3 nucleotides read TGTGCCAGCAGCTTTGGAACGGGAGGGCCAGATACGCAGTATTTT. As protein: CASSFGTGGPDTQYF.

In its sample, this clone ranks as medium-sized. This CDR3 reads CASSEWLAGGSNTGELFF. The CDR3 DNA reads TGTGCCAGCAGTGAATGGCTAGCGGGAGGGTCGAACACCGGGGAGCTGTTTTTT. The V call is TRBV2, the J call TRBJ2-2; TRBD2 matches 12 bases. This CDR3 is 18 amino acids long. CDR1 and CDR2 (germline): SNHLY, FYNNEI. J lost 0 bases, V lost 2 bases, and 4 bases had no gene match. Filled out from reference TRBV2 and TRBJ2-2, the complete variable domain reads EPEVTQTPSHQVTQMGQEVILRCVPISNHLYFYWYRQILGQKVEFLVSFYNNEISEKSEIFDDQFSVERPDGSNFTLKIRSTKLEDSAMYFCASSEWLAGGSNTGELFFGEGSRLTVL.

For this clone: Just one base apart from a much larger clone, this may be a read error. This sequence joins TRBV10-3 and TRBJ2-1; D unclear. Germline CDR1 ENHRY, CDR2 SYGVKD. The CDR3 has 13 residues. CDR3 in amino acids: CASSCSDYNEQFF. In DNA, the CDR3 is TGTGCCAGCAGTTGCTCAGACTACAATGAGCAGTTCTTC.

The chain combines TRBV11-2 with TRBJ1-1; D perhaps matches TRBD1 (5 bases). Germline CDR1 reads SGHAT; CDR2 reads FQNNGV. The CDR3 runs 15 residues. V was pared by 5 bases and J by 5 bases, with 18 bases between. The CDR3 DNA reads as TGTGCCAGCAGCCAAGATCCCGGCGCAGGGACTGAAGCTTTCTTT. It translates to CASSQDPGAGTEAFF.

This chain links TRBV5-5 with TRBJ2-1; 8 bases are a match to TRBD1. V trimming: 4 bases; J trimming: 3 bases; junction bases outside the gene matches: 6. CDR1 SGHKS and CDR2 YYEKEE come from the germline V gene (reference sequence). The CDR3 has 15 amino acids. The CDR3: CASSQGQANYNEQFF. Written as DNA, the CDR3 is TGTGCCAGCAGCCAGGGACAGGCTAACTACAATGAGCAGTTCTTC.

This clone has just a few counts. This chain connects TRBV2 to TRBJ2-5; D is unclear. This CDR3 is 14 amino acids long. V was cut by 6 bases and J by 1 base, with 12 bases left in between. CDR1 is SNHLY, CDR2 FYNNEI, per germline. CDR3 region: CASSLRSIQETQYF. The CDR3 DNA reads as TGTGCCAGCAGCTTACGGAGCATCCAAGAGACCCAGTACTTC.

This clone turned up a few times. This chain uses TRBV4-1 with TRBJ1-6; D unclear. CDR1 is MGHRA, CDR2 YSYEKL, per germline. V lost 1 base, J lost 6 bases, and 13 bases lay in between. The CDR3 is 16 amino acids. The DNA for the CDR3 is TGCGCCAGCAGCCAAGGCACAGTCCGGGGTAATTCACCCCTCCACTTT. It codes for CASSQGTVRGNSPLHF.

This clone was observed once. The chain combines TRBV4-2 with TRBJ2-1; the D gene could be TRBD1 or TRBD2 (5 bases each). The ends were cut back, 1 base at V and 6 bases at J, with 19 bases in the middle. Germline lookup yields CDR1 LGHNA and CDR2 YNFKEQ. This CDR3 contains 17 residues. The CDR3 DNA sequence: TGTGCCAGCAGCCAAGTTTCCCTTGGGGACGGACTCAATGAGCAGTTCTTC. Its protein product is CASSQVSLGDGLNEQFF.

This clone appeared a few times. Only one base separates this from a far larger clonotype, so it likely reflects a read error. The CDR3 nucleotides read TGTGCCAGCAGATACAGGGTGGGGGAGATCCAGTACTTC. Translation: CASRYRVGEIQYF. V gene TRBV7-9 combines with J gene TRBJ2-5; the D gene is possibly TRBD1 (6 bases). The V gene's germline CDR1 is SEHNR and CDR2 FQNEAQ (reference sequence). The CDR3 spans 13 residues.

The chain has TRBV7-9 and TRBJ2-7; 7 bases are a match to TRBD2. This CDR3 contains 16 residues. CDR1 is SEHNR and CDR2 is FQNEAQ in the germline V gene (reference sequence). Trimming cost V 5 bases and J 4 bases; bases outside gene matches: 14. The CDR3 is CASSTRQLAEIYEQYF. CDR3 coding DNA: TGTGCCAGCAGCACTCGACAGCTAGCGGAGATTTACGAGCAGTACTTC.